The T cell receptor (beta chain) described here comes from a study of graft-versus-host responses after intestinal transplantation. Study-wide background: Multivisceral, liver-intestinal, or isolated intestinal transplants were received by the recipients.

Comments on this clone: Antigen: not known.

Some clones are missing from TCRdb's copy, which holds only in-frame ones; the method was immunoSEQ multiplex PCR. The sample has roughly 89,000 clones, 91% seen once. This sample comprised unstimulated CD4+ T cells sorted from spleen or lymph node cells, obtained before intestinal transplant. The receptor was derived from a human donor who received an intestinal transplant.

DNA for the CDR3: TGCGCCAGCAGCTTGGGGCCTGGAGGGGCAGTTCAGCCCCAGCATTTT. The encoded protein is CASSLGPGGAVQPQHF. V gene TRBV5-1 combines with J gene TRBJ1-5, with D perhaps TRBD1 (5 bases). The CDR3 runs to 16 residues. CDR1 and CDR2 from the germline V gene are SGHRS and YFSETQ. Deletions cut 0 bases from V and 6 bases from J, with 16 bases between.